This T cell receptor (beta chain) was retrieved from a study of a mutant IDH1 vaccine in newly diagnosed glioma (dated by TCRdb to the early 2020s). A note on the overall study: Vaccination was initiated 4-6 weeks after radiotherapy alone, or concurrently with temozolomide cycles in the chemotherapy-containing groups. Of the approximately 33 treated patients, approximately 62% were male and approximately 38% were female, and the mean age was around 40 years. The week-35 safety follow-up was designated visit V12, and the week-47 end of study was designated visit V13. For exploratory analyses, longitudinal TCRB deep sequencing was carried out in roughly 23 treated patients wherever samples were available. Peripheral blood samples were drawn at six visits, namely V03 (baseline), V05, V07, V10, V12 and V13. Before enrollment, patients had received standard therapy of radiotherapy alone, temozolomide alone, or radiochemotherapy with temozolomide; most received the combination.

A note on this clone: Its antigen remains undetermined. Base qualities were left out, and no much larger clone turns up one base away.

The library was prepared using the immunoSEQ multiplex PCR assay. Rearranged TCR beta chain sequences were amplified using the hsTCRB Kit according to the manufacturer's protocol. Sequencing of TCRB libraries was carried out on an Illumina MiSeq. On the study's bioinformatics: The proprietary platform of the kit vendor was used for demultiplexing, trimming and gene mapping. TCRdb retrieved this table from immuneACCESS and kept in-frame rearrangements only. Not all clones are present; in checked studies, unresolved V genes account for under half, and no reason is known for the remainder. The DNA gave D and trimming, while V, J and clone size come from that table. In this sample the table shows 25,000 to 40,000 clones, 81% of which occur a single time. The ten largest make up 15% of the sample. General findings and caveats noted by the study authors: Vaccine-induced immune responses across multiple MHC alleles were detected in 93.3% of patients. PBMC samples for TCRB deep sequencing were selected based on availability. The authors noted that analyses of patient blood samples could not be reproduced because of sample limitations. Pseudoprogression appeared unrelated to alterations in the top peripheral T cell clonotypes detected by TCRB sequencing.

The germline V gene specifies SGHAT as CDR1 and FQNNGV as CDR2. CDR3 length: 13 amino acids, cysteine to phenylalanine. Of the read, only the CDR3 DNA is kept; its 39 bases are in frame from base 1. Trimming at the junction amounts to 5 bases on V and 3 bases on J, and the germline ends lie 10 bases apart. The time point label on this specimen signifies: week 35, safety follow-up. Each vaccine dose, consisting of 300 ug of a 20-mer mutant IDH1 peptide in Montanide, was administered subcutaneously with topical imiquimod. Eight vaccinations were administered to patients in weeks 1, 3, 5, 7, 11, 15, 19 and 23, corresponding to visits V03 through V10. All donors had newly diagnosed IDH1-mutant astrocytomas of WHO grade 3 or 4 that showed loss of nuclear ATRX. The samples were drawn from NOA16, a multicentre, single-arm, open-label phase I trial in Germany that tested a mutant IDH1 peptide vaccine in humans for the first time. Genomic DNA for TCRB sequencing was extracted from EDTA blood using the DNeasy Blood and Tissue Kit.

The source material was PBMCs, sampled from a glioma patient whose treatment included an IDH1 peptide vaccine. This sequence uses TRBV11-2 and TRBJ1-2; the D gene is unclear. The receptor's source is a man younger than 40 with glioma. The DNA sequence is as follows: TGTGCCAGCAGCCTTCCTCTTCACTATGGCTACACCTTC. This encodes CASSLPLHYGYTF.